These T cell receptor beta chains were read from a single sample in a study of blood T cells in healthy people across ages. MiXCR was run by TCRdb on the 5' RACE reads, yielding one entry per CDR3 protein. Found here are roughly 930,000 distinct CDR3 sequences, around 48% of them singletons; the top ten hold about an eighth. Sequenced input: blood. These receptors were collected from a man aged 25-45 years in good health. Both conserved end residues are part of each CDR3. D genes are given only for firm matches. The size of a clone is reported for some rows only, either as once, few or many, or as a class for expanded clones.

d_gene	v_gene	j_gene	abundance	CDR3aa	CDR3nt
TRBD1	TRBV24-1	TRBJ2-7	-	CAPRGYPSYEQYF	TGTGCCCCCAGGGGGTATCCATCCTACGAGCAGTACTTC
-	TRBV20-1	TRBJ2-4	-	CSARAPGDIQYF	TGCAGTGCTAGAGCCCCTGGTGACATTCAGTACTTC
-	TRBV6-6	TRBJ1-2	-	CASSNRVDYYGYTF	TGTGCCAGCAGTAACAGGGTAGACTACTATGGCTACACCTTC
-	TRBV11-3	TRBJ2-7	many	CASSSSNEQYF	TGTGCCAGCAGCTCAAGTAACGAGCAGTACTTC
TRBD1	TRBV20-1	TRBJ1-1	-	CSAYRGGNTEAFF	TGCAGTGCCTACAGGGGGGGAAACACTGAAGCTTTCTTT
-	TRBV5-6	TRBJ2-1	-	CASTLFNWGPYNEQFF	TGTGCCAGCACCCTTTTTAACTGGGGGCCCTACAATGAGCAGTTCTTC
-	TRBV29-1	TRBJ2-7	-	CSARDATYEQYF	TGCAGCGCAAGGGACGCTACCTACGAGCAGTACTTC
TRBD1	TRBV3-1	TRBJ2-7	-	CASSRRDRESEQYF	TGTGCCAGCAGTCGCCGGGACAGGGAATCCGAGCAGTACTTC
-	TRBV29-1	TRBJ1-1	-	CSVEGQAGTEAFF	TGCAGCGTTGAAGGCCAAGCGGGCACTGAAGCTTTCTTT
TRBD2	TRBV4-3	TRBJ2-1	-	CASSRFTSGGVNNEQFF	TGCGCCAGCAGCCGGTTTACTAGCGGGGGGGTTAACAATGAGCAGTTCTTC
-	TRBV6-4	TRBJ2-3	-	CASASVSDTDTQYF	TGTGCCAGTGCTAGCGTAAGTGACACAGATACGCAGTATTTT
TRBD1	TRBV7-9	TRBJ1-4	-	CASSRDSPGANEKLFF	TGTGCCAGCAGCCGGGACAGCCCCGGGGCTAATGAAAAACTGTTTTTT
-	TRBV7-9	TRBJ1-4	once	CASSLRSDQKLFF	TGTGCCAGCAGCTTAAGATCCGACCAAAAACTGTTTTTT
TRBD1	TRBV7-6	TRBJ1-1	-	CASRDRGSTEAFF	TGTGCCAGCCGGGACAGGGGATCTACTGAAGCTTTCTTT
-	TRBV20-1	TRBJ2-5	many	CSAPRTSETQYF	TGCAGTGCCCCAAGGACCAGCGAGACCCAGTACTTC
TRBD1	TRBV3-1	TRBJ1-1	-	CASSLRKTSRGTEAFF	TGTGCCAGCAGCCTTCGTAAGACCAGCAGGGGGACTGAAGCTTTCTTT
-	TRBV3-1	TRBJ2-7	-	CASSQTTQSGVEQYF	TGTGCCAGCAGCCAAACTACCCAATCAGGGGTCGAGCAGTACTTC
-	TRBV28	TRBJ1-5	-	CASSLAIHSNQPQHF	TGTGCCAGCAGTTTAGCGATCCATAGCAATCAGCCCCAGCATTTT
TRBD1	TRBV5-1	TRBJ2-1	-	CASRLDRGRYNEQFF	TGCGCCAGCAGGTTGGACAGGGGCAGGTACAATGAGCAGTTCTTC
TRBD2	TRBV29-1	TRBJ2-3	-	CSVDGTSGGPLDTQYF	TGCAGCGTTGACGGGACTAGCGGGGGACCGCTGGATACGCAGTATTTT
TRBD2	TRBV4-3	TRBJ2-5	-	CASKLSASGRWTQYF	TGCGCCAGCAAGCTGTCGGCTAGCGGGAGGTGGACCCAGTACTTC
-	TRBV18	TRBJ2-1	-	CASSSSPNEQFF	TGTGCCAGCTCGTCGTCGCCGAATGAGCAGTTCTTC
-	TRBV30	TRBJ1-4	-	CAWLGQPNEKLFF	TGTGCCTGGCTCGGACAACCAAATGAAAAACTGTTTTTT
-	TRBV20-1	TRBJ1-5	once	CSALQGFDNQPQHF	TGCAGTGCTCTGCAGGGGTTTGACAATCAGCCCCAGCATTTT
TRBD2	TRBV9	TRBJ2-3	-	CASSVDGAGATDTQYF	TGTGCCAGCAGCGTAGACGGAGCGGGGGCGACAGATACGCAGTATTTT
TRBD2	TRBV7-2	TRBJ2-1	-	CASSRGEVAGGNEQFF	TGTGCCAGCAGCCGCGGAGAGGTAGCGGGGGGTAATGAGCAGTTCTTC
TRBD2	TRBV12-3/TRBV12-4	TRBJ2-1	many	CASTKAGRNNEQFF	TGTGCCAGCACCAAAGCGGGGCGGAACAATGAGCAGTTCTTC
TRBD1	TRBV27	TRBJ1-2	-	CASSGTGRLNYGYTF	TGTGCCAGCAGTGGGACAGGGAGGCTAAACTATGGCTACACCTTC
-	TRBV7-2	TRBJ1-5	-	CASSPRMGAPQPQHF	TGTGCCAGCAGCCCTAGGATGGGGGCCCCCCAGCCCCAGCATTTT
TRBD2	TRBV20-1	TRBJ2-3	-	CSAERTSGGTDTQYF	TGCAGTGCTGAGAGGACTAGCGGGGGCACAGATACGCAGTATTTT
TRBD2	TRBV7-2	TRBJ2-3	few	CASSASGGDTQYF	TGTGCCAGCAGCGCGTCGGGGGGAGATACGCAGTATTTT
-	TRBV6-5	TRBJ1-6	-	CASSYGGPYNSPLHF	TGTGCCAGCAGTTACGGTGGGCCCTATAATTCACCCCTCCACTTT
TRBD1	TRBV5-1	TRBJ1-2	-	CASSDNRGFDYGYTF	TGCGCCAGCAGCGATAACAGGGGGTTCGACTATGGCTACACCTTC
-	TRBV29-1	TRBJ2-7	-	CSVEDPGRGWYEQYF	TGCAGCGTTGAAGATCCGGGCAGGGGATGGTACGAGCAGTACTTC
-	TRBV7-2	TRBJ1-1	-	CASSLVVPNTEAFF	TGTGCCAGCAGCTTAGTAGTCCCGAACACTGAAGCTTTCTTT
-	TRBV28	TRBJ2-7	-	CASSSFRRVKDEQYF	TGTGCCAGCAGTTCTTTTCGCAGGGTCAAGGACGAGCAGTACTTC
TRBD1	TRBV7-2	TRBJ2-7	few	CASSLVTGQSSYEQYF	TGTGCCAGCAGCTTAGTCACGGGACAGTCCTCCTACGAGCAGTACTTC
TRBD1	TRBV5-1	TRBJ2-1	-	CASSPGQIIYNEQFF	TGCGCCAGCAGCCCGGGACAGATAATCTACAATGAGCAGTTCTTC
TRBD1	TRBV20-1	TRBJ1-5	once	CSARDLQGLGAQHF	TGCAGTGCTAGAGATCTACAGGGGCTAGGGGCCCAGCATTTT
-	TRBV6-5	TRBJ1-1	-	CASQVGPTATEAFF	TGTGCCAGCCAAGTGGGGCCGACCGCCACTGAAGCTTTCTTT